One T cell receptor beta chain is described in this entry. Single cDNA molecules in the library carried unique molecular identifiers attached during preparation. TCRdb itself ran the RACE reads through MiXCR, one entry per CDR3 protein. The data contain around 160,000 distinct CDR3 sequences, more than 14% of them seen just once; the ten biggest clones take up about 1.7%. The data are from a study of human T cells and chemical hapten exposure. In the study overall: Small differences in pooled library volume mainly drove the variation in TCR yields per sample.

Germline-derived CDR1 and CDR2 are MNHEY and SVGEGT. There are 15 residues in the CDR3. V lost 2 bases to trimming and J lost 2 bases, with 10 bases between them. Stated time point: patch test 1, 2 weeks after DPC sensitization. As to treatment: therapeutic diphenylcyclopropenone sensitization with weekly scalp DPC. This sequence originates from a woman aged 25 to 45 with alopecia areata. Some clones in this sample may be carry-over from other donors' samples. This chain links TRBV6-2 or TRBV6-3 with TRBJ2-1; possibly TRBD1 for D (5 bases). This specimen consisted of whole blood, obtained in connection with sensitization to the hapten diphenylcyclopropenone (DPC). CDR3 sequence (DNA): TGTGCCAGCAGTTACAAACCAGGGACCTACAATGAGCAGTTCTTC. Amino acid sequence: CASSYKPGTYNEQFF.